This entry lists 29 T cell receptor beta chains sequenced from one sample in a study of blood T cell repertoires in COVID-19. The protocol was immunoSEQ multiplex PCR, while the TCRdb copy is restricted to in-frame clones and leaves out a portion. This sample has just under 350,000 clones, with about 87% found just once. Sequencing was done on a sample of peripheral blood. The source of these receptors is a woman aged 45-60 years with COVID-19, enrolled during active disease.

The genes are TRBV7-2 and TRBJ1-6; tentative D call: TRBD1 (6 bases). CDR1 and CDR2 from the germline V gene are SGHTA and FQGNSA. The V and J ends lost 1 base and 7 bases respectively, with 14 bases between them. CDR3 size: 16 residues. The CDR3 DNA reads TGTGCCAGCAGCTTAGTTGGGGGCAAGGAGAATTCACCCCTCCACTTT. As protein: CASSLVGGKENSPLHF.

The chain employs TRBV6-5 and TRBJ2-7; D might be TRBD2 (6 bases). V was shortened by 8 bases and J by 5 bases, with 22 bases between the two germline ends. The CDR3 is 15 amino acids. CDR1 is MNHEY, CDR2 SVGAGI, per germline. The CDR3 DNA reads TGTGCCAGCGGATTCGCCGGGACTCAACTTGACGAGCAGTACTTC. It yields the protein CASGFAGTQLDEQYF.

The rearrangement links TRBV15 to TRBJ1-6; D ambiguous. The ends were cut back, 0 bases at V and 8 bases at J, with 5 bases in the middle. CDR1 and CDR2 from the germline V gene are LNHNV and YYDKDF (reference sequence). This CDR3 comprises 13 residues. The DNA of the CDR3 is TGTGCCACCAGCAGAGATGAGGATTCACCCCTCCACTTT. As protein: CATSRDEDSPLHF.

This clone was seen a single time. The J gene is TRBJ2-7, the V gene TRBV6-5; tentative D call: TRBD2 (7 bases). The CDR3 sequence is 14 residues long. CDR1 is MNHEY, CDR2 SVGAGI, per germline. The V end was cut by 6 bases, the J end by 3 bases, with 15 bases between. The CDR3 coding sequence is TGTGCCAGCAGACTGAGCGGGACAATCTACGAGCAGTACTTC. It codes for CASRLSGTIYEQYF.

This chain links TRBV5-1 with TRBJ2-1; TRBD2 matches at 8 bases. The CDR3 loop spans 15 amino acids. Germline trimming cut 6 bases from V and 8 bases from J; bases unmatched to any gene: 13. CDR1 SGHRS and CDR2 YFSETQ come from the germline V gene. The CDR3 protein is CASTSSGTRTHEQFF. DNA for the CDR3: TGCGCCAGCACCTCATCGGGGACTAGAACTCATGAGCAGTTCTTC.

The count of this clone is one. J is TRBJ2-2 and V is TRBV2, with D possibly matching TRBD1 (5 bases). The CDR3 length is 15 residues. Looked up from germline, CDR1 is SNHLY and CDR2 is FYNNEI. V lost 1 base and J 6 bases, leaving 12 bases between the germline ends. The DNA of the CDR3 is TGTGCCAGCAGTGAAGTAAGGGGTGGATCCGGGGAGCTGTTTTTT. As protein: CASSEVRGGSGELFF.

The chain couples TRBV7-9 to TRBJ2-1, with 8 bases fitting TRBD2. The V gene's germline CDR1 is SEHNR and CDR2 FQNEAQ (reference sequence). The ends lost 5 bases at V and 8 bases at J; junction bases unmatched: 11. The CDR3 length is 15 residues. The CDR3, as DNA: TGTGCCAGCAGCCAAGCGGGAGTAGGGTCGTATGAGCAGTTCTTC. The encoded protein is CASSQAGVGSYEQFF. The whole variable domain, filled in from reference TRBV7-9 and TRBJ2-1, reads DTGVSQNPRHKITKRGQNVTFRCDPISEHNRLYWYRQTLGQGPEFLTYFQNEAQLEKSRLLSDRFSAERPKGSFSTLEIQRTEQGDSAMYLCASSQAGVGSYEQFFGPGTRLTVL.

CDR3 amino acids: CASSPQGTGPNTEAFF. CDR3 in DNA: TGTGCCAGCTCACCACAGGGGACAGGCCCGAACACTGAAGCTTTCTTT. The chain links TRBV18 to TRBJ1-1, with 8 bases lining up with TRBD1. Germline lookup yields CDR1 KGHSH and CDR2 LQKENI. The junction had 5 bases not matched to a gene; V was cut back by 1 base and J by 1 base. The CDR3 has 16 residues.

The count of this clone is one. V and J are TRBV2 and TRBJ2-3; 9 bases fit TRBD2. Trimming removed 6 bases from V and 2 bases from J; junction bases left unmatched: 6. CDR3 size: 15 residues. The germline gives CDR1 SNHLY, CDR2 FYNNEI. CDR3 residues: CASSERLAVTDTQYF. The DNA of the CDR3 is TGTGCCAGCAGCGAAAGACTAGCGGTCACAGATACGCAGTATTTT.

DNA for the CDR3: TGTGCCAGCAGACCCGGGGGGCAGGCTGGAAACACCATATATTTT. Translating it yields CASRPGGQAGNTIYF. This chain uses TRBV7-6 with TRBJ1-3; a possible D gene is TRBD1 (6 bases). The V gene's germline CDR1 is SGHVS and CDR2 FNYEAQ. The CDR3 consists of 15 residues. V shed 6 bases and J shed 2 bases, with 14 bases lying between them.

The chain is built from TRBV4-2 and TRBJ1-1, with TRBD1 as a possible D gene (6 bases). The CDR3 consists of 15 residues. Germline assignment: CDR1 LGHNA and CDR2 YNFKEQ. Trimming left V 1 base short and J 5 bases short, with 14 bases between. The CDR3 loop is CASSQARGSGTEAFF. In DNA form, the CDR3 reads TGTGCCAGCAGCCAAGCAAGGGGGTCTGGTACTGAAGCTTTCTTT.

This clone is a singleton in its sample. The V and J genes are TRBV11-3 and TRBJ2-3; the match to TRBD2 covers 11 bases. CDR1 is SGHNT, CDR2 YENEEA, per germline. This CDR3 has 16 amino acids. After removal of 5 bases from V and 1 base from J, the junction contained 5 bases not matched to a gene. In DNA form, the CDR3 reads TGTGCCAGCAGCCCCGTAGCGGGAGGGCGCACAGATACGCAGTATTTT. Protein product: CASSPVAGGRTDTQYF.

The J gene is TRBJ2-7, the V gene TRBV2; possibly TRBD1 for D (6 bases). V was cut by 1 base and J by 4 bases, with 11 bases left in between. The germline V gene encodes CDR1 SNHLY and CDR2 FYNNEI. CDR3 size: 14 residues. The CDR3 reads CASSEVGATYEQYF. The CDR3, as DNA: TGTGCCAGCAGTGAAGTGGGGGCGACTTACGAGCAGTACTTC.

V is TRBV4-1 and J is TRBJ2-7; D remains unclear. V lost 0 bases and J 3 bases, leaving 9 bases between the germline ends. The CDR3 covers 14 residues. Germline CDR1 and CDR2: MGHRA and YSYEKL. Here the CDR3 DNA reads TGCGCCAGCAGCCAAGATATCGTCCGCTACGAGCAGTACTTC. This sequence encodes CASSQDIVRYEQYF.

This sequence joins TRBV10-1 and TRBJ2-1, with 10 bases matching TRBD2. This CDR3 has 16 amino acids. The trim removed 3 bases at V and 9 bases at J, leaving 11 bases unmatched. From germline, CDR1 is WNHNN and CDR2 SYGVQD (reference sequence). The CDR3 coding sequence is TGCGCCAGCAGTGATGAGCGGGAGGGTTGGTATAGTGAGCAGTTCTTC. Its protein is CASSDEREGWYSEQFF.

The CDR3 spells CASSLDPRSTGELFF. CDR3 coding DNA: TGTGCCAGCAGCTTAGATCCGCGAAGCACCGGGGAGCTGTTTTTT. The chain joins TRBV7-2 to TRBJ2-2; D remains unclear. Germline V CDR1 and CDR2: SGHTA, FQGNSA. The V gene lost 1 base and the J gene lost 4 bases, with 10 bases spanning the gap. The CDR3 runs to 15 residues.

The CDR3 nucleotides read TGCGCCAGCAGCCAAGGGAGTTTGGAGGGCACAGATACGCAGTATTTT. Protein sequence: CASSQGSLEGTDTQYF. This chain links TRBV4-1 with TRBJ2-3, with TRBD2 as a possible D gene (5 bases). CDR1 and CDR2 (germline): MGHRA, YSYEKL. This CDR3 is 16 amino acids long. Trimming left V 1 base short and J 1 base short, with 12 bases between.

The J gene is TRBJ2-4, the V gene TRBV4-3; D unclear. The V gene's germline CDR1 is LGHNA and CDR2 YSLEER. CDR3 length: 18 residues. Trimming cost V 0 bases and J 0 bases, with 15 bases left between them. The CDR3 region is CASSQDPPNLLAKNIQYF. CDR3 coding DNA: TGCGCCAGCAGCCAAGATCCCCCCAACTTATTAGCCAAAAACATTCAGTACTTC.

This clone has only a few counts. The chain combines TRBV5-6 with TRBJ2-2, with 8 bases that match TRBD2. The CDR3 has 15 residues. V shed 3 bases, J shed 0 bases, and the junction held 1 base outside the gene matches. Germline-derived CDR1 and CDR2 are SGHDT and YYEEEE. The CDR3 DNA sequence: TGTGCCAGCAGCTCGGGACTAGCGAACACCGGGGAGCTGTTTTTT. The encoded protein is CASSSGLANTGELFF.

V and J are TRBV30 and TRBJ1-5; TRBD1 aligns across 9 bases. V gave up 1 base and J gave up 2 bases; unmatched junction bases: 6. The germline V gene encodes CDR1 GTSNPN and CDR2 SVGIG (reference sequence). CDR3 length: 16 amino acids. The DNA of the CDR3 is TGTGCCTGGAGTGGTTCACGACAGGGGGGCAATCAGCCCCAGCATTTT. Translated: CAWSGSRQGGNQPQHF.

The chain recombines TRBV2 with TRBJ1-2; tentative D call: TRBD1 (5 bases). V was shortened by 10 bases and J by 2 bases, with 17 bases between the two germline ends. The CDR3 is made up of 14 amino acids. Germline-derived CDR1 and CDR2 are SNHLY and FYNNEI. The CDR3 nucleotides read TGTGCCACATTACTGGACACAACAAACTATGGCTACACCTTC. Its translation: CATLLDTTNYGYTF.

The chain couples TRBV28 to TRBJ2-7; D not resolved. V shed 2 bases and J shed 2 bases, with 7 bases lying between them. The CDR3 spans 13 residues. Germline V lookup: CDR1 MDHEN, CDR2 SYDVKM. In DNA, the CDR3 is TGTGCCAGCAGTTTAGGCCTTACCTACGAGCAGTACTTC. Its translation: CASSLGLTYEQYF.

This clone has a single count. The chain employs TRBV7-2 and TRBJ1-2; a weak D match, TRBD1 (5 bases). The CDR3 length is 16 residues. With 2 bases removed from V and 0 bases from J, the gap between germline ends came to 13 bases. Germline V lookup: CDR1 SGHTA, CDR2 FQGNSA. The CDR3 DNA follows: TGTGCCAGCAGCTTATCGAGGAGGGGAGCTAACTATGGCTACACCTTC. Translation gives CASSLSRRGANYGYTF.

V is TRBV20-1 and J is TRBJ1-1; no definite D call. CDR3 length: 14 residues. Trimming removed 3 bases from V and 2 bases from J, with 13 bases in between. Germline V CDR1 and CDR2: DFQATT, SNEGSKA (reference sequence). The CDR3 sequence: CSASHGKPNTEAFF. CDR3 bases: TGCAGTGCTAGTCATGGCAAACCTAACACTGAAGCTTTCTTT.

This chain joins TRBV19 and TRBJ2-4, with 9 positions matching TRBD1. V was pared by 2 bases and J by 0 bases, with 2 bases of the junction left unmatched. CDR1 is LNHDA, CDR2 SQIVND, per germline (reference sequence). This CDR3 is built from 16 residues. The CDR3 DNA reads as TGTGCCAGTAGTATACCGGGACAGGGAGCCAAAAACATTCAGTACTTC. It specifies CASSIPGQGAKNIQYF.

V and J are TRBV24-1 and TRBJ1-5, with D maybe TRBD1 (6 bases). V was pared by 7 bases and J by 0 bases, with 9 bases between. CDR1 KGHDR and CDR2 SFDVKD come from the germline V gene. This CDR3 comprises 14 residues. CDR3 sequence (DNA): TGTGCCACCAGGTTACAGGGTAGCAATCAGCCCCAGCATTTT. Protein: CATRLQGSNQPQHF.

The CDR3 region is CASSHPQGPLGAKNIQYF. Written as DNA, the CDR3 is TGTGCCAGCAGCCATCCTCAGGGGCCGCTCGGTGCCAAAAACATTCAGTACTTC. V and J are TRBV3-1 (or the pseudogene TRBV3-2) and TRBJ2-4; possible D gene TRBD1, 6 bases. The CDR3 runs 18 residues. The V gene lost 3 bases and the J gene lost 1 base, with 19 bases spanning the gap. CDR1 LGHDT and CDR2 YNNKEL come from the germline V gene (reference sequence).

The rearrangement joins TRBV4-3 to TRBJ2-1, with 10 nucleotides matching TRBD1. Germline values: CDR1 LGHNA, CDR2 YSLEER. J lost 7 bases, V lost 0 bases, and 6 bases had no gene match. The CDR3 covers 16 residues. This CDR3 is CASSQDLGQGRNEQFF. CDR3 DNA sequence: TGCGCCAGCAGCCAAGATCTGGGACAGGGGCGAAATGAGCAGTTCTTC.

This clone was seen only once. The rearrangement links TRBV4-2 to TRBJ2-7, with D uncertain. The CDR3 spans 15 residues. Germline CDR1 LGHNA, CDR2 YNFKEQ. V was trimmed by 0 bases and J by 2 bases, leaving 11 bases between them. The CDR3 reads CASSQESWLTYEQYF. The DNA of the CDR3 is TGTGCCAGCAGCCAAGAGTCGTGGCTTACCTACGAGCAGTACTTC.